The rows below give T cell receptor beta chains drawn from one sample of a study of cytomegalovirus exposure and HLA in healthy donors. Sequencing used immunoSEQ multiplex PCR; TCRdb keeps in-frame clones, though not all of them. The sample has roughly 120,000 clones; approximately 94% are singletons. Sequencing was done on a sample of PBMCs. The receptors shown here come from a woman younger than 35 in good health and CMV-seronegative. CDR3s include the opening cysteine and the closing phenylalanine or tryptophan.

length: 16; J: TRBJ2-1; V: TRBV4-1; CDR3: CASSQVSGANYNEQFF
length: 15; J: TRBJ2-7; V: TRBV28; CDR3: CASREGLAGTYEQYF
length: 14; J: TRBJ2-5; V: TRBV28; CDR3: CASSSDRGGETQYF
length: 18; J: TRBJ2-1; V: TRBV7-9; CDR3: CASSPTRKRERRDNEQFF
length: 15; J: TRBJ2-3; V: TRBV7-2; CDR3: CASSLGQVVGDTQYF
length: 13; J: TRBJ1-1; V: TRBV19; CDR3: CASSTQGGTEAFF
length: 15; J: TRBJ2-3; V: TRBV10-2; CDR3: CASKGVGLSADTQYF
length: 13; J: TRBJ1-2; V: TRBV19; CDR3: CASSPDRLLGYTF
length: 18; J: TRBJ1-1; V: TRBV7-9; CDR3: CASSPSPPETSPNTEAFF
length: 17; J: TRBJ2-7; V: TRBV4-1; CDR3: CASSQFMIPAGSYEQYF
length: 17; J: TRBJ2-2; V: TRBV19; CDR3: CASTTWAGGPGTGELFF
length: 15; J: TRBJ1-1; V: TRBV4-2; CDR3: CASSQGEGVPLEAFF
length: 14; J: TRBJ2-1; V: TRBV7-3; CDR3: CASSTGTGINEQFF
length: 13; J: TRBJ1-2; V: TRBV4-2; CDR3: CASSQGGVDGYTF
length: 16; J: TRBJ2-1; V: TRBV6-6; CDR3: CASTTRGTSGTNEQFF
length: 16; J: TRBJ2-7; V: TRBV27; CDR3: CASPWGFRVGFYEQYF
length: 14; J: TRBJ1-1; V: TRBV7-9; CDR3: CASRGPNLNTEAFF
length: 14; J: TRBJ2-1; V: TRBV5-6; CDR3: CASRSSGGAYEQFF
length: 15; J: TRBJ2-5; V: TRBV13; CDR3: CASTLVGGGRETQYF
length: 13; J: TRBJ1-1; V: TRBV6-5; CDR3: CASGYRKNTEAFF
length: 13; J: TRBJ1-5; V: TRBV7-9; CDR3: CASSLEQNQPQHF
length: 14; J: TRBJ1-1; V: TRBV7-2; CDR3: CASSLTYGNTEAFF
length: 15; J: TRBJ2-7; V: TRBV7-8; CDR3: CASSLQGASSYEQYF
length: 15; J: TRBJ1-1; V: TRBV27; CDR3: CASSPHVTGNTEAFF
length: 13; J: TRBJ1-2; V: TRBV5-1; CDR3: CASSWDINYGYTF
length: 15; J: TRBJ2-2; V: TRBV9; CDR3: CASKAGEQNTGELFF
length: 14; J: TRBJ1-5; V: TRBV19; CDR3: CASTSNRVHQPQHF
length: 14; J: TRBJ1-1; V: TRBV9; CDR3: CASSVGFRGAEAFF
length: 14; J: TRBJ1-2; V: TRBV5-1; CDR3: CASSLASGVDGYTF
length: 11; J: TRBJ2-7; V: TRBV28; CDR3: CASRLASEQYF
length: 15; J: TRBJ2-7; V: TRBV18; CDR3: CASSTQGQGSYEQYF
length: 13; J: TRBJ1-4; V: TRBV19; CDR3: CASASGGREKLFF
length: 15; J: TRBJ2-7; V: TRBV30; CDR3: CAWSGPGLASYEQYF
length: 13; J: TRBJ2-1; V: TRBV5-4; CDR3: CASSRTGEREQFF
length: 13; J: TRBJ1-1; V: TRBV28; CDR3: CASNRDRGFWAFF
length: 15; J: TRBJ1-4; V: TRBV28; CDR3: CASSFLGGVKEKLFF
length: 14; J: TRBJ2-7; V: TRBV28; CDR3: CATVPPDRSYEQYF
length: 14; J: TRBJ2-5; V: TRBV27; CDR3: CASSLSGDIETQYF
length: 16; J: TRBJ2-5; V: TRBV28; CDR3: CASSPGQNTSEETQYF
length: 17; J: TRBJ2-2; V: TRBV7-2; CDR3: CASSLLAGAEGTGELFF